This T cell receptor (beta chain) was found in a study of blood T cells in healthy people across ages. This clonotype showed up many times. The target antigen is unknown. The CDR3 loop spans 17 amino acids. Unmatched junction bases numbered 11, after V lost 4 bases and J lost 0 bases. Germline CDR1 reads SQVTM; CDR2 reads ANQGSEA. A J-beta primer mix and a sample-barcoded 5' primer were used in a second PCR of roughly 7 to 12 cycles. TCRdb re-analysed the 5' RACE reads in MiXCR, keeping a single row per CDR3 protein. The table shows some 790,000 distinct CDR3 sequences, with under 35% occurring only once. Study observations and caveats: Age showed a roughly linear inverse relationship with TCR beta diversity per million T cells.

This receptor was identified in a woman of 80 years or more in good health. J is TRBJ2-1 and V is TRBV29-1; 8 bases agree with TRBD1. Input material: blood. This CDR3 reads CSVVEDGTGSSYNEQFF. As DNA, the CDR3 is TGCAGCGTTGTCGAGGACGGGACAGGTAGCTCCTACAATGAGCAGTTCTTC.